In this sample, the clone carrying this T cell receptor beta chain turned up a few times. The antigen remains unidentified. Amplification of TCR beta CDR3 regions used RNA as the template. HTBI primers were the set used in a first-round RT-PCR of the TCR CDR3. Via MiXCR, TCRdb re-called the multiplex PCR reads, giving one row per CDR3 protein. The repertoire holds around 300,000 distinct CDR3 sequences, with roughly an eighth as singletons. The V gene's germline CDR1 is SGDLS and CDR2 YYNGEE. V lost 0 bases and J lost 2, with 9 bases in between. CDR3 length: 14 residues. The entry originates in a study of T cells in Graves' hyperthyroidism and ophthalmopathy. Findings of the study overall: Most thyroid clonotypes with frequency above 0.001 were detected in blood.

On the basis of clinical symptoms, serum thyroxine and TRAb, thyroid ultrasound and orbital computed tomography, diagnoses were made. This sequence originates from a woman aged 40 to 50 with Graves' ophthalmopathy. The source material was blood. The genes are TRBV9 and TRBJ2-7; possibly TRBD1 for D (5 bases). CDR3 amino acids: CASSVALTAYEQYF. The CDR3 DNA reads TGTGCCAGCAGCGTAGCCTTGACAGCCTACGAGCAGTACTTC. Looking up the rest from reference TRBV9 and TRBJ2-7 gives the full variable domain: DSGVTQTPKHLITATGQRVTLRCSPRSGDLSVYWYQQSLDQGLQFLIQYYNGEERAKGNILERFSAQQFPDLHSELNLSSLELGDSALYFCASSVALTAYEQYFGPGTRLTVT.